This TCR beta chain was recovered during a study of T cell repertoires in cytomegalovirus infection. This clonotype has ten or more counts. TCRdb reprocessed the reads via MiXCR and lists one record per CDR3 protein. The data hold approximately 750,000 distinct CDR3 sequences, with under 40% observed a single time. The TCR comes from a human donor in good health (CMV status not recorded). Some clones in this sample may be carry-over from other donors' samples. The material sequenced was PBMCs.

CDR3 sequence reads: CASSLEASGYYEQYF. The CDR3 DNA reads as TGTGCCAGCAGCTTAGAAGCTAGCGGATACTACGAGCAGTACTTC. The chain has TRBV7-6 and TRBJ2-7; TRBD2 agrees at 7 bases. Germline V CDR1 and CDR2: SGHVS, FNYEAQ. CDR3 length equals 15 residues. The V segment lost 1 base and the J segment 3 bases; nucleotides outside the gene matches: 6. The entire variable domain, with the rest obtained from reference TRBV7-6 and TRBJ2-7, is as follows: GAGVSQSPRYKVTKRGQDVALRCDPISGHVSLYWYRQALGQGPEFLTYFNYEAQQDKSGLPNDRFSAERPEGSISTLTIQRTEQRDSAMYRCASSLEASGYYEQYFGPGTRLTVT.